Following are 8 T cell receptor beta chains from one sample sequenced in a study of CD4 T cells in relation to SARS-CoV-2 and coronaviruses. Generated by immunoSEQ multiplex PCR, the TCRdb table keeps only in-frame clones and is missing some. The table includes approximately 60,000 clones, 92% detected once. Sequencing input: naive CD4+ T cells from PBMCs. Subset indicated: naive CD4+ T cells isolated by negative enrichment. The receptors were sampled from an adult with COVID-19.

V usage is TRBV5-1 and J usage is TRBJ1-4; 7 bases line up with TRBD1. Trimming cost V 5 bases and J 0 bases; bases outside gene matches: 4. Germline-derived CDR1 and CDR2 are SGHRS and YFSETQ. This CDR3 contains 15 residues. The CDR3 loop reads CASRQGLSTNEKLFF. As DNA, the CDR3 is TGCGCCAGCAGACAGGGGTTGTCAACTAATGAAAAACTGTTTTTT.

The chain employs TRBV14 and TRBJ2-1; D not resolved. This CDR3 has 12 amino acids. Germline V gives CDR1 SGHDN, CDR2 FVKESK. Between the trimmed V and J ends, which lost 5 bases and 9 bases, there was a span of 11 bases. CDR3 sequence: CASSTLGIEQFF. CDR3 coding DNA: TGTGCCAGCAGCACCCTAGGAATTGAGCAGTTCTTC.

J is TRBJ2-5 and V is TRBV2; possible D gene TRBD1, 6 bases. Trimming stripped 4 bases from V and 0 bases from J, with 6 bases between. The CDR3 is made up of 13 amino acids. The germline gives CDR1 SNHLY, CDR2 FYNNEI. CDR3 sequence reads: CASSGTDQETQYF. DNA of the CDR3: TGTGCCAGCAGTGGGACAGACCAAGAGACCCAGTACTTC.

This sequence joins TRBV29-1 and TRBJ2-3, with D perhaps matching TRBD1 (5 bases). Per germline, CDR1 SQVTM and CDR2 ANQGSEA. Deletions cut 4 bases from V and 2 bases from J, with 19 bases between. This CDR3 has 16 residues. The CDR3 sequence: CSVAKKGRTYTDTQYF. The DNA of the CDR3 is TGCAGCGTTGCTAAGAAGGGCAGGACATACACAGATACGCAGTATTTT.

In its sample, this clone was seen once. The rearrangement links TRBV18 to TRBJ2-1; TRBD1 agrees at 8 bases. The CDR3 spans 14 residues. CDR1 KGHSH and CDR2 LQKENI come from the germline V gene. The trim removed 4 bases at V and 8 bases at J, leaving 7 bases unmatched. The CDR3 region is CASSLRQQGDEQFF. The CDR3 DNA sequence: TGTGCCAGCTCACTCCGCCAACAGGGGGATGAGCAGTTCTTC.

Here the CDR3 DNA reads TGTGCCAGCAGTCCCCGGACAGGGGGGCTTATTTTGGAGCTGTTTTTT. Residues: CASSPRTGGLILELFF. The chain recombines TRBV28 with TRBJ2-2; 10 nucleotides align to TRBD1. The CDR3 covers 16 residues. V shed 5 bases, J shed 10 bases, and the junction held 13 bases outside the gene matches. Germline V CDR1 and CDR2: MDHEN, SYDVKM.

The chain employs TRBV19 and TRBJ2-5; a weak D match, TRBD2 (5 bases). Germline V gene lookup returns CDR1 LNHDA and CDR2 SQIVND (reference sequence). The length of the CDR3 is 15 residues. Trimming cost V 1 base and J 10 bases, with 19 bases left between them. CDR3 in DNA: TGTGCCAGTAGTATAGTCTTTGCGCGGGCCGGGGTCCAGTACTTC. It encodes CASSIVFARAGVQYF. Based on the CDR3 plus reference TRBV19 and TRBJ2-5, the full variable domain is DGGITQSPKYLFRKEGQNVTLSCEQNLNHDAMYWYRQDPGQGLRLIYYSQIVNDFQKGDIAEGYSVSREKKESFPLTVTSAQKNPTAFYLCASSIVFARAGVQYFGPGTRLLVL.

The rearrangement joins TRBV6-2 or TRBV6-3 to TRBJ1-5, with D possibly TRBD1 on 5 matching bases. Trimming took 2 bases from V and 2 from J, leaving 13 bases between them. In germline, CDR1 is MNHEY, CDR2 SVGEGT. The CDR3 covers 16 residues. CDR3 sequence: CASSYRGAFGNQPQHF. The CDR3 nucleotides read TGTGCCAGCAGTTACAGGGGTGCTTTTGGCAATCAGCCCCAGCATTTT.